Listed below are T cell receptor beta chains from one sample, sequenced in a study of blood T cell repertoires in COVID-19. Sequencing was performed with immunoSEQ multiplex PCR; in TCRdb, only in-frame clones are kept and a portion is missing. The sample lists tens of thousands of clones, approximately 88% occurring once. The sequenced sample was peripheral blood. The receptor set was obtained from a woman aged 60-75 years with COVID-19, enrolled during active disease. Each CDR3 is given with its conserved first and last residue. Each record gives: J gene, V gene, D gene, clone size, CDR3 protein, CDR3 DNA. A D gene is named only where the DNA matches it firmly. Clone size is shown for a subset of rows, as once, few, many or a class of expanded clone.

TRBJ2-1 TRBV5-1 - - CASSFGVSNEQFF TGCGCCAGCAGCTTTGGAGTCAGCAATGAGCAGTTCTTC
TRBJ2-1 TRBV19 TRBD2 few CASSPMGAGGPSNEQFF TGTGCCAGTAGTCCTATGGGGGCGGGAGGGCCAAGCAATGAGCAGTTCTTC
TRBJ2-5 TRBV5-1 TRBD1 - CASSLGGTGGQETQYF TGCGCCAGCAGCTTGGGGGGCACAGGGGGCCAAGAGACCCAGTACTTC
TRBJ1-2 TRBV28 - - CASSLAEHGYTF TGTGCCAGCAGTTTAGCCGAGCATGGCTACACCTTC
TRBJ2-7 TRBV5-4 - - CASRAGASYEQYF TGTGCCTCCCGAGCAGGGGCGTCCTACGAGCAGTACTTC
TRBJ1-2 TRBV6-5 - - CASSYLRRAHGYTF TGTGCCAGCAGTTATTTAAGGAGGGCCCATGGCTACACCTTC
TRBJ2-7 TRBV27 TRBD2 - CASSLYPSGLQYF TGTGCCAGCAGTCTCTATCCTAGCGGATTGCAGTACTTC
TRBJ2-5 TRBV5-1 TRBD1 - CASSSGQQEETQYF TGCGCCAGCAGCTCGGGACAGCAAGAAGAGACCCAGTACTTC
TRBJ1-1 TRBV10-3 TRBD1 once CAISEDRDTEAFF TGTGCCATCAGTGAGGACAGGGACACTGAAGCTTTCTTT
TRBJ2-7 TRBV19 TRBD1 - CASTEGQGAREQYF TGTGCCAGTACTGAGGGACAGGGGGCACGGGAGCAGTACTTC
TRBJ2-1 TRBV29-1 - - CSVGREKNEQFF TGCAGCGTGGGCAGGGAGAAAAATGAGCAGTTCTTC
TRBJ2-2 TRBV14 - - CASSQAMTGELFF TGTGCCAGCAGTCAAGCTATGACCGGGGAGCTGTTTTTT
TRBJ2-1 TRBV12-3/TRBV12-4 - - CASSYSSYNEQFF TGTGCCAGCAGTTACAGCTCCTACAATGAGCAGTTCTTC
TRBJ2-1 TRBV5-5 TRBD2 few CASSLTGGRSHEQFF TGTGCCAGCAGCTTAACTGGCGGGAGGTCCCATGAGCAGTTCTTC
TRBJ2-7 TRBV19 TRBD1 - CASSDRGLSYEQYF TGTGCCAGTAGCGACAGGGGGCTCTCCTACGAGCAGTACTTC
TRBJ1-5 TRBV7-8 TRBD1 - CASSLRAGGHQPQHF TGTGCCAGCAGCTTAAGGGCAGGGGGCCATCAGCCCCAGCATTTT
TRBJ1-1 TRBV11-3 TRBD1 - CASSLGEGANTEAFF TGTGCCAGCAGCTTAGGCGAGGGGGCGAACACTGAAGCTTTCTTT
TRBJ1-6 TRBV30 - - CAWGEQQGGNSPLHF TGTGCCTGGGGGGAACAGCAAGGTGGGAATTCACCCCTCCACTTT
TRBJ2-7 TRBV28 TRBD1 once CASSSLPTGRGLNEQYF TGTGCCAGCAGTTCTCTCCCGACAGGGCGAGGATTAAACGAGCAGTACTTC
TRBJ1-1 TRBV7-9 TRBD1 few CAIPGQGARTEAFF TGTGCCATCCCGGGACAGGGGGCGCGTACTGAAGCTTTCTTT
TRBJ2-3 TRBV11-2 - once CASSLFRGDTQYF TGTGCCAGCAGCTTATTCAGGGGAGATACGCAGTATTTT
TRBJ2-3 TRBV6-1 - once CASSEDTTDTQYF TGTGCCAGCAGTGAGGACACCACAGATACGCAGTATTTT
TRBJ1-5 TRBV4-3 - - CASSQDAATSNQPQHF TGCGCCAGCAGCCAAGATGCGGCAACGAGCAATCAGCCCCAGCATTTT
TRBJ2-7 TRBV29-1 TRBD2 - CSVATSGGSYEQYF TGCAGCGTAGCCACTAGCGGGGGTTCCTACGAGCAGTACTTC
TRBJ2-3 TRBV5-4 TRBD2 - CASSLPRSRGFTDTQYF TGTGCCAGCAGCTTACCCCGTTCGCGGGGGTTCACAGATACGCAGTATTTT
TRBJ1-5 TRBV28 - - CASSQTYRVKQPQHF TGTGCCAGCAGTCAAACTTACAGGGTTAAACAGCCCCAGCATTTT
TRBJ1-5 TRBV5-6 - - CASSRGGNQPQHF TGTGCCAGCAGCCGCGGGGGGAATCAGCCCCAGCATTTT
TRBJ2-1 TRBV4-1 - - CASSQDRRVLDNEQFF TGCGCCAGCAGCCAAGATCGCAGGGTTTTAGACAATGAGCAGTTCTTC
TRBJ1-2 TRBV6-6 - - CASSLPGVGYTF TGTGCCAGCAGCCTACCGGGAGTGGGCTACACCTTC
TRBJ1-1 TRBV16 TRBD1 - CASSPLGQGVSDTEAFF TGTGCCAGCAGCCCCCTGGGACAGGGGGTATCGGACACTGAAGCTTTCTTT
TRBJ2-7 TRBV7-2 - - CASSLMDITYEQYF TGTGCCAGCAGCTTAATGGACATAACCTACGAGCAGTACTTC
TRBJ1-6 TRBV4-3 - - CASSQGQDSYNSPLHF TGCGCCAGCAGCCAAGGGCAGGACTCCTATAATTCACCCCTCCACTTT
TRBJ1-1 TRBV6-5 - - CASARRAMNTEAFF TGTGCCAGCGCCAGGAGGGCGATGAACACTGAAGCTTTCTTT
TRBJ1-6 TRBV7-8 - - CASSLVPDRRSSPLHF TGTGCCAGCAGCTTAGTCCCAGACAGGCGTAGTTCACCCCTCCACTTT
TRBJ2-7 TRBV11-3 - - CASSLVGGYSSYEQYF TGTGCCAGCAGCTTAGTGGGCGGGTACTCTTCCTACGAGCAGTACTTC
TRBJ2-7 TRBV9 TRBD2 - CASSARGDSPSYEQYF TGTGCCAGCAGCGCCCGGGGGGATAGCCCCTCCTACGAGCAGTACTTC
TRBJ2-5 TRBV18 - - CASSPTTGRETQYF TGTGCCAGCTCACCAACGACAGGCAGAGAGACCCAGTACTTC
TRBJ1-1 TRBV29-1 - - CSVEVGGLNTEAFF TGCAGCGTTGAAGTGGGGGGATTGAACACTGAAGCTTTCTTT
TRBJ1-4 TRBV11-3 - - CASTIGTTNEKLFF TGTGCCAGCACCATCGGGACAACTAATGAAAAACTGTTTTTT
TRBJ2-1 TRBV24-1 TRBD2 - CATARSSGVDEQFF TGTGCCACCGCTCGGTCTAGCGGGGTAGACGAGCAGTTCTTC
TRBJ2-1 TRBV29-1 - - CSVKNRGSSYNEQFF TGCAGCGTAAAAAACAGAGGGAGCTCCTACAATGAGCAGTTCTTC
TRBJ2-2 TRBV11-2 - - CASRSRGSSDGGELFF TGTGCCAGCAGATCCCGAGGGAGCTCGGACGGCGGGGAGCTGTTTTTT
TRBJ2-1 TRBV6-6 TRBD2 once CASSSGDGQFF TGTGCCAGCAGCAGCGGGGACGGGCAGTTCTTC
TRBJ1-2 TRBV6-2/TRBV6-3 - once CASSYPSLSYGYTF TGTGCCAGCAGTTACCCAAGTCTGAGCTATGGCTACACCTTC
TRBJ1-1 TRBV7-2 - - CASSSPRQYSEAFF TGTGCCAGCAGCTCCCCGAGGCAGTATTCTGAAGCTTTCTTT
TRBJ2-7 TRBV11-2 TRBD1 - CASSLVAGGNYEQYF TGTGCCAGCAGCTTAGTGGCAGGGGGCAACTACGAGCAGTACTTC
TRBJ1-5 TRBV18 - few CASSPSAGSNQPQHF TGTGCCAGCTCACCATCGGCAGGTAGCAATCAGCCCCAGCATTTT
TRBJ1-6 TRBV5-6 - many CASSLDAGRAPLHF TGTGCCAGCAGCTTGGACGCGGGGCGGGCACCCCTCCACTTT
TRBJ2-5 TRBV25-1 - - CASSEYSETQYF TGTGCCAGCAGTGAATACTCGGAGACCCAGTACTTC
TRBJ1-4 TRBV6-5 - - CASSYGGTREKLFF TGTGCCAGCAGTTACGGAGGGACGAGAGAAAAACTGTTTTTT
TRBJ1-5 TRBV6-5 - - CASLGARSNQPQHF TGTGCCAGCCTGGGAGCCAGGAGCAATCAGCCCCAGCATTTT
TRBJ1-2 TRBV2 - - CASISFGDNYGYTF TGTGCCAGCATCTCGTTCGGGGATAACTATGGCTACACCTTC
TRBJ1-1 TRBV6-5 TRBD1 - CASRATGGGTEAFF TGTGCCAGCAGGGCGACAGGGGGCGGCACTGAAGCTTTCTTT